This T cell receptor (beta chain) originates from a study of human thymus T cells. Regarding the study as a whole: Related research examined unrelated individuals and reported that their thymic repertoires overlapped highly. What appeared biased in thymic and blood repertoires was the usage of V and J genes.

Concerning this clone: Antigen specificity is unknown.

During corrective heart surgery, resections were taken, and the thymus tissue came from them. Having surgery to correct congenital heart defects, healthy Finnish infants acted as the donors. The CDR3 is 15 amino acids. CDR1 and CDR2 from the germline V gene are MDHEN and SYDVKM. The germline V and J ends were trimmed by 8 bases and 9 bases, with 20 bases remaining between them. The table came from immunoSEQ multiplex PCR; TCRdb's copy has only in-frame clones and leaves some out. The repertoire holds around 120,000 clones, with more than 90% as singletons. Sequenced: thymus tissue. This sequence originates from a boy less than two years old with a congenital heart defect but otherwise immunologically healthy. The chain is built from TRBV28 and TRBJ1-6; TRBD1 is a possible D gene (5 bases). The CDR3 loop reads CASDPSGGIGSPLHF. The CDR3 region has the DNA TGTGCCAGCGACCCAAGTGGGGGTATTGGTTCACCCCTCCACTTT.